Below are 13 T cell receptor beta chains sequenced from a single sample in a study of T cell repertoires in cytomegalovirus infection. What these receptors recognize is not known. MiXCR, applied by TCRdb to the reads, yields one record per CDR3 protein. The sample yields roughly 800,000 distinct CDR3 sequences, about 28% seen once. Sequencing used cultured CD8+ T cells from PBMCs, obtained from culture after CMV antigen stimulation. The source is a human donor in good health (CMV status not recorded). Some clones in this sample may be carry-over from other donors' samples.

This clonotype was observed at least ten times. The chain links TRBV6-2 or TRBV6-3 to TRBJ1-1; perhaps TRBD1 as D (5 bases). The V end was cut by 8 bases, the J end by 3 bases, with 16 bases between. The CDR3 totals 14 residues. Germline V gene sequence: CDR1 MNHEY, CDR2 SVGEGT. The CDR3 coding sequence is TGTGCCAGCCTCCGGGACGCCGCGTACACTGAAGCTTTCTTT. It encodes CASLRDAAYTEAFF.

For the CDR3, the DNA is TGTGCCAGCAGCGGGACATGGGATGGCTACACCTTC. It translates to CASSGTWDGYTF. The genes are TRBV7-6 and TRBJ1-2; D may be TRBD1 (6 bases). The germline V and J ends were trimmed by 5 bases and 6 bases, with 10 bases remaining between them. This CDR3 comprises 12 residues. The germline V gene has CDR1 SGHVS and CDR2 FNYEAQ.

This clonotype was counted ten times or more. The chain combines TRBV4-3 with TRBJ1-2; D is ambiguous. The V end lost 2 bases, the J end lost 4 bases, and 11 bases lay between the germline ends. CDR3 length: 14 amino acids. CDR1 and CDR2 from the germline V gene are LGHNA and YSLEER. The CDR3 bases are TGCGCCAGCAGCCAACCAGGAGAACCCTATGGCTACACCTTC. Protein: CASSQPGEPYGYTF.

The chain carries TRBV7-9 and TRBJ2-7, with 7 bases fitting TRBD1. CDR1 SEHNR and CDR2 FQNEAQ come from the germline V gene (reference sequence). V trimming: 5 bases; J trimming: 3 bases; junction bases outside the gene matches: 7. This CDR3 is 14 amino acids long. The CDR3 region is CASSQTGPNYEQYF. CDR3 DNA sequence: TGTGCCAGCAGCCAGACAGGGCCCAACTACGAGCAGTACTTC.

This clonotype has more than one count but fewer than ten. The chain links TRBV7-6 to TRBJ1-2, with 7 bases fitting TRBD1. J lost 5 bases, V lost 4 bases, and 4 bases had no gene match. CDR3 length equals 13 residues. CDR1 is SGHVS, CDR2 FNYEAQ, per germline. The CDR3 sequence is CASSSLQGYGYTF. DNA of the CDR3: TGTGCCAGCAGCTCCCTACAGGGGTATGGCTACACCTTC.

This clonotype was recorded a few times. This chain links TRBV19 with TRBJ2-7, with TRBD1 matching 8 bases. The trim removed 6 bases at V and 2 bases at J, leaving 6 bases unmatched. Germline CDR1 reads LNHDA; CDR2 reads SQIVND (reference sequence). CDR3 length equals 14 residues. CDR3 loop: CASSLTGDAYEQYF. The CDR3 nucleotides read TGTGCCAGTAGCCTGACAGGGGACGCCTACGAGCAGTACTTC. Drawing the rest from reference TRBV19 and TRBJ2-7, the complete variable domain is DGGITQSPKYLFRKEGQNVTLSCEQNLNHDAMYWYRQDPGQGLRLIYYSQIVNDFQKGDIAEGYSVSREKKESFPLTVTSAQKNPTAFYLCASSLTGDAYEQYFGPGTRLTVT.

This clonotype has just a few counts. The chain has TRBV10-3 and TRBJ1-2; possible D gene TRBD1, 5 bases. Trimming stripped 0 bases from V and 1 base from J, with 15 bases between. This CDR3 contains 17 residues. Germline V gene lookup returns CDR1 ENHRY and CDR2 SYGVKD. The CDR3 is CAISESAGQQLNYGYTF. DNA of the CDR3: TGTGCCATCAGTGAGTCGGCAGGGCAACAACTTAACTATGGCTACACCTTC.

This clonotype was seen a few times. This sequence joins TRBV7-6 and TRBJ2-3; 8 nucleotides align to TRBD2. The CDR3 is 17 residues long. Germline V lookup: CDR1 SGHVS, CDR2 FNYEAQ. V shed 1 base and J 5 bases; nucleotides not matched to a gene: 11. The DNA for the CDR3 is TGTGCCAGCAGCTTAGAAAATAGCGGGGCCCCGAGAGATACGCAGTATTTT. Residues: CASSLENSGAPRDTQYF. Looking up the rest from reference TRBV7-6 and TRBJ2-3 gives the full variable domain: GAGVSQSPRYKVTKRGQDVALRCDPISGHVSLYWYRQALGQGPEFLTYFNYEAQQDKSGLPNDRFSAERPEGSISTLTIQRTEQRDSAMYRCASSLENSGAPRDTQYFGPGTRLTVL.

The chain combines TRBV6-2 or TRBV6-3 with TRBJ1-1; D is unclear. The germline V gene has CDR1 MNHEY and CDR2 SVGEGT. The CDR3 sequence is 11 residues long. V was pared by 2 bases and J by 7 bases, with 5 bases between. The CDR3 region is CASSYGNEAFF. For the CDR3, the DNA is TGTGCCAGCAGTTACGGCAATGAAGCTTTCTTT.

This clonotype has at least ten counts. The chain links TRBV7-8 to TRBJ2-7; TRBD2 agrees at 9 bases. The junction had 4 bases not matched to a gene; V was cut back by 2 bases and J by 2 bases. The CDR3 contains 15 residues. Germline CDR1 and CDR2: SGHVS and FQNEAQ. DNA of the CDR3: TGTGCCAGCAGCTTAACGACTAGCGGTACCTACGAGCAGTACTTC. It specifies CASSLTTSGTYEQYF.

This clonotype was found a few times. CDR3 sequence: CASSPRGRGGPPDTQYF. Written as DNA, the CDR3 is TGTGCCAGCAGCCCCCGCGGCCGGGGGGGCCCCCCAGATACGCAGTATTTT. This rearrangement joins TRBV6-2 or TRBV6-3 to TRBJ2-3, with 8 nucleotides matching TRBD2. The CDR3 loop spans 17 amino acids. The trim removed 6 bases at V and 4 bases at J, leaving 15 bases unmatched. Germline-derived CDR1 and CDR2 are MNHEY and SVGEGT.

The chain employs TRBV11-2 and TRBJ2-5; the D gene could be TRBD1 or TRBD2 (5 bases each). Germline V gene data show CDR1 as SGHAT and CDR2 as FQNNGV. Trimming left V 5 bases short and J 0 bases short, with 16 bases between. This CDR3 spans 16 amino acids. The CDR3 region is CASSRRDGWYQETQYF. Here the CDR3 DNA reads TGTGCCAGCAGCCGTCGGGACGGATGGTACCAAGAGACCCAGTACTTC.

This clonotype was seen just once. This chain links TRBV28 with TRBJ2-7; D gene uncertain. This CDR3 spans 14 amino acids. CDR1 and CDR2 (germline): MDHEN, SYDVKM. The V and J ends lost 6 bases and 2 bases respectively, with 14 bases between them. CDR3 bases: TGTGCCAGCAGCGGTCAGTCCATTCCCTACGAGCAGTACGTC. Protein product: CASSGQSIPYEQYV.